This T cell receptor (beta chain) was profiled in a study of T cell responses to AZD1222 COVID-19 vaccine. On this clone itself: Its antigen is still unknown.

This CDR3 is 14 amino acids long. Germline CDR1 reads ENHRY; CDR2 reads SYGVKD. Trimming removed 3 bases at V and 7 bases at J, with 12 bases between. Study-level results: Unmutated regions of variants are reportedly targeted by nearly half of spike-specific TCRs.

Clones were sequenced by immunoSEQ multiplex PCR, and TCRdb holds only the in-frame ones, with some missing. In the table there are more than 95,000 clones, roughly 92% of which are singletons. The clonotype was recovered from an adult in good health. The chain combines TRBV10-3 with TRBJ2-2; D not resolved. The specimen comprised peripheral blood, sampled on day 0 of AZD1222 vaccination. CDR3 in DNA: TGTGCCATCAGTGACTCGACTTCCAACGGGGAGCTGTTTTTT. Its translation is CAISDSTSNGELFF.